Following are 18 T cell receptor beta chains from one sample sequenced in a study of T cells in women clearing cervical HPV infection. Method: immunoSEQ multiplex PCR; TCRdb's copy keeps in-frame clones and lacks some. The data include under 20,000 clones; the top ten clones carry about a sixth. The sequenced material came from blood buffy coat. These TCRs come from a woman aged 18 to 75 with a cervical HPV16 infection that either progressed to CIN3+ or cleared (not recorded which).

Points on this clone: The observed sequence ends 3 residues before the CDR3 terminus, with the missing tail filled in from the germline J gene. The chain is built from TRBV20-1 and TRBJ1-2; D unresolved. Germline assignment: CDR1 DFQATT and CDR2 SNEGSKA (reference sequence). The CDR3 is 12 amino acids. The CDR3 here is CSAPTFTGGYTF. Partial CDR3 DNA: TGCAGTGCCCCGACCTTCACGGGGGGC.

Comments on this clone: The sequenced fragment ends 3 residues before the CDR3 boundary, so the rest is inferred from the germline J gene. The chain recombines TRBV11-2 with TRBJ1-2, with D perhaps TRBD1 (6 bases). The CDR3 contains 14 residues. CDR1 is SGHAT and CDR2 is FQNNGV in the germline V gene. The DNA read from the CDR3 is TGTGCCAGCAGCTTAGGACGGGCGACAGGCGGC. This translates into CASSLGRATGG. The whole CDR3 sequence is CASSLGRATGGYTF.

In the case of this clone: The sequence runs out 3 residues before the end of the CDR3; the remainder is reconstructed from the germline J gene. The chain carries TRBV11-2 and TRBJ2-1, with D perhaps matching TRBD2 (6 bases). The CDR3 has 14 amino acids. V gave up 5 bases and J gave up 7 bases, with 15 bases separating them. CDR1 is SGHAT, CDR2 FQNNGV, per germline. The CDR3 region is CASSDLGLRNEQFF. The part of the CDR3 DNA that was read is TGTGCCAGCAGCGACCTGGGACTCCGAAATGAG.

About this clone: An end of the junction does not agree with germline; a read error may underlie this. Read sequence stops 3 residues before the CDR3 end, and the germline J gene provides the missing end. Other DNA sequences in this sample translate to the same CDR3. The gene calls are TRBV4-1 and TRBJ1-3; TRBD1 might be the D (5 bases). Germline V gene data show CDR1 as MGHRA and CDR2 as YSYEKL. The CDR3 consists of 15 residues. The part of the CDR3 DNA that was read is TGCGCCAGCAGCCATCGGGACTCCTCGAGAAACACT. This codes for CASSHRDSSRNT. The complete CDR3 sequence is CASSHRDSSRNTIYF.

CDR3 DNA, as far as it was read: TGTGCCAGCAGTCTACTAGCGGGGGGCTACGAG. Its protein product is CASSLLAGGYE. The complete CDR3 sequence is CASSLLAGGYEQYF. The J gene is TRBJ2-7, the V gene TRBV14, with TRBD2 identical over 12 bases. The read is 3 residues too short to cover the CDR3 end, so that end is filled in from the germline J gene. The CDR3 has 14 amino acids. CDR1 is SGHDN, CDR2 FVKESK, per germline. Trimming removed 6 bases from V and 3 bases from J; junction bases left unmatched: 3.

In regard to this clone: The read halts 3 residues ahead of the CDR3 end, with the missing end drawn from the germline J gene. The V and J genes are TRBV5-6 and TRBJ2-5; TRBD1 matches at 8 bases. This CDR3 spans 15 amino acids. Germline trimming cut 0 bases from V and 6 bases from J; bases unmatched to any gene: 7. CDR1 and CDR2 from the germline V gene are SGHDT and YYEEEE. The sequenced part of the CDR3 DNA is TGTGCCAGCAGCTTGGTGGCAGGGGGCGCGAAGACC. This sequence encodes CASSLVAGGAKT. The entire CDR3 reads CASSLVAGGAKTQYF.

For this clone: The CDR3 extends 3 residues past the end of the read, so its final part is completed from the germline J gene. This rearrangement joins TRBV7-2 to TRBJ2-3; possibly TRBD1 for D (6 bases). The ends were cut back, 4 bases at V and 8 bases at J, with 19 bases in the middle. The CDR3 length is 15 residues. Germline assignment: CDR1 SGHTA and CDR2 FQGNSA. CDR3 bases read: TGTGCCAGCAGCTCCTCTCCGGGACAAGCAGTTACG. It translates to CASSSSPGQAVT. The CDR3 in full is CASSSSPGQAVTQYF.

About this clone: At one of its ends the junction is not consistent with the germline gene, which may arise from a read error. The read gets to within 3 residues of the CDR3 end, and the germline J gene fills in the rest. This sample also contains other DNA sequences that code for the same CDR3. V is TRBV7-7 and J is TRBJ2-3, with D possibly being TRBD1 or TRBD2 (5 bases each). The CDR3 runs 13 residues. CDR1 is SSHAT, CDR2 FNYEAQ, per germline (reference sequence). CDR3 sequence reads: CASSPQGVETQYF. The sequenced part of the CDR3 DNA is TGTGCTAGCAGCCCCCAGGGAGTGGAGACG.

Remarks on this clone: The read finishes 3 residues shy of the CDR3 end, and the germline J gene is used to complete it. The V call is TRBV6-1, the J call TRBJ2-3; maybe TRBD2 (5 bases). Trimming left V 4 bases short and J 6 bases short, with 8 bases between. The CDR3 is 12 residues long. The germline V gene encodes CDR1 MNHNS and CDR2 SASEGT. CDR3 region: CASSATGDTQYF. CDR3 DNA, as far as it was read: TGTGCCAGCAGTGCGACGGGGGATACG.

A remark on this clone: Germline and junction disagree at one end, which may indicate a read error. The read terminates 3 residues ahead of where the CDR3 ends, so the germline J gene completes it. This sequence joins TRBV4-2 and TRBJ2-2; possible D gene TRBD1, 6 bases. Germline-derived CDR1 and CDR2 are LGHNA and YNFKEQ. The CDR3 has 17 amino acids. The sequenced part of the CDR3 DNA is TGCGCCAGCAGCCAAGATGGGGGCGTCTCCAACACCGGGGAG. This encodes CASSQDGGVSNTGE. The whole CDR3 protein is CASSQDGGVSNTGELFF.

With regard to this clone: The missing CDR3 end, 3 residues past where the read stops, is filled in from the germline J gene. The chain uses TRBV19 and TRBJ1-2, with 7 bases aligning to TRBD1. Germline-derived CDR1 and CDR2 are LNHDA and SQIVND (reference sequence). The CDR3 is made up of 13 amino acids. With V trimmed by 6 bases and J by 3 bases, 4 bases remained unmatched. CDR3 DNA (partial): TGTGCCAGTAGAATGGGGACAGACTATGGC. This gives the protein CASRMGTDYG. The CDR3 in full is CASRMGTDYGYTF.

As to this clone: The read halts 3 residues ahead of the CDR3 end, with the missing end drawn from the germline J gene. The V call is TRBV7-9, the J call TRBJ1-5, with 8 bases aligning to TRBD1. Unmatched junction bases numbered 6, after V lost 4 bases and J lost 7 bases. Germline CDR1 SEHNR, CDR2 FQNEAQ (reference sequence). The CDR3 is 14 amino acids. The CDR3 spells CASSSQGAGQPQHF. The covered CDR3 bases are TGTGCCAGCAGCTCTCAGGGGGCGGGACAGCCC.

As to this clone: The CDR3 is cut off 3 residues early in the read; its end comes from the germline J gene. V and J are TRBV7-8 and TRBJ1-1; unclear D gene. V was pared by 5 bases and J by 1 base, with 11 bases between. Germline loops: CDR1 SGHVS, CDR2 FQNEAQ. The CDR3 loop spans 14 amino acids. The DNA read from the CDR3 is TGTGCCAGCAGCACCCGTCCAGGGAACACTGAA. Its protein is CASSTRPGNTE. The entire CDR3 protein reads CASSTRPGNTEAFF.

This clone is classed as medium-sized by frequency. The CDR3 DNA, read in part, is TGTGCCAGCAGTGACGCCAAGGACACCGCCTATGGC. This sequence encodes CASSDAKDTAYG. The entire CDR3 sequence reads CASSDAKDTAYGYTF. The V gene is TRBV6-1, the J gene TRBJ1-2, with a weak D call TRBD1 (5 bases). The sequence runs out 3 residues before the end of the CDR3; the remainder is reconstructed from the germline J gene. CDR1 and CDR2 from the germline V gene are MNHNS and SASEGT. The CDR3 covers 15 residues. The germline V and J ends were trimmed by 3 bases and 4 bases, with 15 bases remaining between them.

Measured by frequency, this clone is medium-sized. The read is 3 residues too short to cover the CDR3 end, so that end is filled in from the germline J gene. The chain is built from TRBV20-1 and TRBJ2-3; possible D gene TRBD1, 5 bases. V dropped 3 bases and J dropped 0 bases, with 13 bases sitting between them. CDR1 DFQATT and CDR2 SNEGSKA come from the germline V gene (reference sequence). The CDR3 has 15 amino acids. The CDR3 protein is CSARRQGRSTDTQYF. CDR3 bases read: TGCAGTGCTAGGAGGCAGGGAAGGAGCACAGATACG.

Note on this clone: The CDR3 end falls 3 residues outside the read, so it is completed with the germline J gene. The V and J genes are TRBV19 and TRBJ1-2, with a weak D call TRBD1 (6 bases). The CDR3 spans 14 residues. Per germline, CDR1 LNHDA and CDR2 SQIVND (reference sequence). The chain's CDR3 is CASTQGPKTDTYTF. CDR3 bases read: TGTGCCAGTACACAGGGTCCTAAGACAGATACC.

With respect to this clone: The CDR3 end falls 3 residues outside the read, so it is completed with the germline J gene. The chain recombines TRBV20-1 with TRBJ2-5; 9 nucleotides line up with TRBD2. This CDR3 comprises 13 residues. Germline loops: CDR1 DFQATT, CDR2 SNEGSKA (reference sequence). The trim removed 2 bases at V and 5 bases at J, leaving 3 bases unmatched. The CDR3 region is CSARLAGLETQYF. The CDR3 DNA, read in part, is TGCAGTGCTAGACTAGCGGGGTTGGAGACC.

To note about this clone: The CDR3 end lies 3 residues beyond the end of the read and is filled in from the germline J gene. The chain recombines TRBV5-1 with TRBJ2-3; D unclear. V was shortened by 0 bases and J by 2 bases, with 4 bases between the two germline ends. Germline values: CDR1 SGHRS, CDR2 YFSETQ. The CDR3 spans 13 residues. CDR3 DNA, as far as it was read: TGCGCCAGCAGCTTGGAGGCCACAGATACG. Encoded protein: CASSLEATDT. The complete CDR3 protein is CASSLEATDTQYF.